These T cell receptor beta chains were read from a single sample in a study of blood T cell repertoires in COVID-19. Data came from immunoSEQ multiplex PCR; TCRdb stores just in-frame clones and leaves some out. This sample has some 200,000 clones; about four fifths occur once, and the top ten carry 4.8%. The sequenced sample was PBMCs or T cells enriched from blood (not recorded which). The receptors derive from a woman aged 50 to 60 who had been exposed to COVID-19. Each CDR3 is given with its conserved first and last residue. The D gene is left open where the match is weak. Not all rows give a size; the values are once, few, many and, for expanded clones, a class.

j_call d_call v_call clone_size cdr3_aa
TRBJ2-1 TRBD2 TRBV4-2 - CASSQGGGGAINEQFF
TRBJ1-1 TRBD1 TRBV29-1 - CSVGQGFTEAFF
TRBJ2-2 - TRBV7-9 - CASSLLSGDTGELFF
TRBJ1-4 - TRBV27 few CASASPLAKKLFF
TRBJ2-3 TRBD2 TRBV4-3 - CASSRTSGGLDTQYF
TRBJ2-1 TRBD2 TRBV28 once CASSSPRLAGPSNEQFF
TRBJ2-7 TRBD2 TRBV14 - CASSQGGGYEQYF
TRBJ2-7 TRBD1 TRBV5-3 - CARSQTRDRSHF
TRBJ2-5 - TRBV23-1 - CASSQLGRQETQYF
TRBJ1-2 - TRBV25-1 - CASARGHNYGYTF
TRBJ1-4 - TRBV4-3 - CASSPAPGTLNEKLFF
TRBJ1-2 - TRBV6-5 - CASRGSGVRYGYTF
TRBJ2-2 - TRBV19 once CASSPRVQNTGELFF
TRBJ1-2 TRBD1 TRBV10-3 many CAIRSPLGQYGGYTF
TRBJ2-5 - TRBV5-1 - CASSLTDWSPIGETQYF
TRBJ2-4 - TRBV5-1 - CASSPDSRRRNIQYF
TRBJ2-3 TRBD2 TRBV7-2 few CASSLDGGADTQYF
TRBJ2-1 TRBD2 TRBV9 - CASSVDSGGGYEQFF
TRBJ2-7 TRBD1 TRBV10-3 - CAISPPGTGEGRQYF
TRBJ2-2 - TRBV18 - CASSLPRLNTGELFF
TRBJ2-5 - TRBV7-6 - CASSLATPLSAGGQETQYF
TRBJ2-2 TRBD1 TRBV7-2 once CASSARTGDTGELFF
TRBJ1-6 - TRBV27 - CASSLGRQANSPLHF
TRBJ1-2 - TRBV28 - CASGLGTF
TRBJ2-5 TRBD2 TRBV4-3 - CASSQGWGLAGRETQYF
TRBJ2-7 - TRBV6-5 - CASSYGRGPYEQYF
TRBJ2-1 TRBD2 TRBV2 - CKGASGGAPSLNEQFF
TRBJ1-1 - TRBV27 - CASSLRVGGFLNTEAFF
TRBJ2-1 - TRBV12-3/TRBV12-4 - CASSRSGVEQFF
TRBJ2-5 - TRBV5-1 - CASSLSGGTQETQYF
TRBJ2-3 TRBD2 TRBV3-1/TRBV3-2 - CASSRKRGGGDTQYF
TRBJ1-2 - TRBV5-6 - CASSADTRQGYTF
TRBJ2-3 TRBD1 TRBV4-3 - CASSPWTGTADTQYF
TRBJ2-7 - TRBV2 - CASTGGRGPSYEQYF
TRBJ1-1 - TRBV4-2 few CASSQDLVATRGTEAFF
TRBJ1-1 - TRBV19 - CASSSGVAEAFF
TRBJ1-5 TRBD1 TRBV19 - CASSTDREGSNQPQHF
TRBJ1-1 - TRBV28 - CASTAPRWTQAFF
TRBJ2-2 - TRBV5-1 once CASSQGSGELFF
TRBJ1-6 - TRBV12-3/TRBV12-4 once CASSLAQYSPLHF
TRBJ1-6 - TRBV5-5 - CASSLSARKENSPLHF
TRBJ1-2 - TRBV10-2 - CASSGQGGNYGYTF
TRBJ1-5 TRBD1 TRBV5-6 - CASSRDSPYQPQHF
TRBJ1-2 - TRBV19 - CASSIDWDTGGYGYTF
TRBJ1-2 TRBD1 TRBV28 - CASTGQGGYYGYTF
TRBJ1-2 - TRBV28 - CASNRAARDGYTF
TRBJ1-1 - TRBV2 - CASSETRSTAEAFF
TRBJ1-2 - TRBV30 - CAWVHFHGYTF
TRBJ2-3 - TRBV21-1 once CASRTRGTDTQYF
TRBJ1-3 TRBD1 TRBV29-1 - CSAWDSSGNTIYF
TRBJ2-7 - TRBV7-2 - CASSPRHARPGTASYEQYF
TRBJ1-1 TRBD1 TRBV18 - CASSPRIDRAGTEAFF
TRBJ1-1 TRBD1 TRBV29-1 - CSVLQGKVTEAFF
TRBJ1-1 - TRBV14 - CASSIGGVMNTEAFF
TRBJ2-3 - TRBV21-1 - CASSKGGGGITDTQYF
TRBJ1-4 - TRBV28 - CASSLGTSANEKLFF
TRBJ1-2 - TRBV24-1 few CATSDPAKDGEGGYTF
TRBJ2-2 - TRBV21-1 - CASSKFRHRKGTGELFF